This entry features one T cell receptor beta chain sequence. The antigen remains unidentified. Using immunoSEQ multiplex PCR, the repertoire was profiled, and TCRdb retains in-frame clones only, with some absent. This table has 150,000 to 200,000 clones, 85% to 90% appearing once. V dropped 4 bases and J dropped 0 bases, with 16 bases sitting between them. Germline V gene data show CDR1 as SGHTA and CDR2 as FQGNSA. The CDR3 runs 16 residues. This entry is derived from a study of T cell responses to AZD1222 COVID-19 vaccine. Points from the study as a whole: CD4 TCRs associated with vaccination spanned spike, dominating at 160-218 and 743-854.

The chain couples TRBV7-2 to TRBJ2-7, with D perhaps TRBD1 or TRBD2 (5 bases each). This TCR was recovered from an adult who received the AZD1222 COVID-19 vaccine. Sequencing was performed on peripheral blood, taken 28 days after the second AZD1222 dose. In DNA form, the CDR3 reads TGTGCCAGCAGCTCCCCCGTTCAGGGAGACTCCTACGAGCAGTACTTC. Protein sequence: CASSSPVQGDSYEQYF. Full variable domain (outside the CDR3, taken from reference TRBV7-2 and TRBJ2-7): GAGVSQSPSNKVTEKGKDVELRCDPISGHTALYWYRQSLGQGLEFLIYFQGNSAPDKSGLPSDRFSAERTGGSVSTLTIQRTQQEDSAVYLCASSSPVQGDSYEQYFGPGTRLTVT.